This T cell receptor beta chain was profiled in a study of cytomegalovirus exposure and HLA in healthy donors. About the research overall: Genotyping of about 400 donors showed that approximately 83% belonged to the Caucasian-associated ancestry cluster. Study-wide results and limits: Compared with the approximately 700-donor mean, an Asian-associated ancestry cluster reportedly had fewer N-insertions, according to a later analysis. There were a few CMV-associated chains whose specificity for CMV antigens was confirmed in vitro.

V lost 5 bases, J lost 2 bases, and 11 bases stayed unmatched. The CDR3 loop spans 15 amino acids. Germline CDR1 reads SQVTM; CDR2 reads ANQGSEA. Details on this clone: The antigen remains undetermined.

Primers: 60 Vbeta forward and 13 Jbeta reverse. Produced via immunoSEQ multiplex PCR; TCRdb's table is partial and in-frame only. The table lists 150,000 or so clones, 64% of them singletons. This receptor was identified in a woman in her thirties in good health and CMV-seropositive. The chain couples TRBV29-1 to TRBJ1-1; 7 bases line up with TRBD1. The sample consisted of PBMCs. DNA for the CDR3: TGCAGCGTTAAGCCGCGGGACAGCGGAAACACTGAAGCTTTCTTT. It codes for CSVKPRDSGNTEAFF.